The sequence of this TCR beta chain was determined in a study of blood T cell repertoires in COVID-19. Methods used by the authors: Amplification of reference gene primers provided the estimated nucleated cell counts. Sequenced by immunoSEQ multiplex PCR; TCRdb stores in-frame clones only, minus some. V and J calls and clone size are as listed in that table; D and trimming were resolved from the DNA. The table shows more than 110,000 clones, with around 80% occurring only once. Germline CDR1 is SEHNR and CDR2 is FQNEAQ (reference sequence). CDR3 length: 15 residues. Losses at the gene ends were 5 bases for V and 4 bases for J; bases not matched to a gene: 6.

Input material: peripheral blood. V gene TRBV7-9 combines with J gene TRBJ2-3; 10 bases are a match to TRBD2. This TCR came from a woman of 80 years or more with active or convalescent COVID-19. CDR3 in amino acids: CASSPEAGGPDTQYF. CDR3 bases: TGTGCCAGCAGCCCCGAAGCGGGGGGGCCAGATACGCAGTATTTT. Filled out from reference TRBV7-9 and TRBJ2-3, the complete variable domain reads DTGVSQNPRHKITKRGQNVTFRCDPISEHNRLYWYRQTLGQGPEFLTYFQNEAQLEKSRLLSDRFSAERPKGSFSTLEIQRTEQGDSAMYLCASSPEAGGPDTQYFGPGTRLTVL.